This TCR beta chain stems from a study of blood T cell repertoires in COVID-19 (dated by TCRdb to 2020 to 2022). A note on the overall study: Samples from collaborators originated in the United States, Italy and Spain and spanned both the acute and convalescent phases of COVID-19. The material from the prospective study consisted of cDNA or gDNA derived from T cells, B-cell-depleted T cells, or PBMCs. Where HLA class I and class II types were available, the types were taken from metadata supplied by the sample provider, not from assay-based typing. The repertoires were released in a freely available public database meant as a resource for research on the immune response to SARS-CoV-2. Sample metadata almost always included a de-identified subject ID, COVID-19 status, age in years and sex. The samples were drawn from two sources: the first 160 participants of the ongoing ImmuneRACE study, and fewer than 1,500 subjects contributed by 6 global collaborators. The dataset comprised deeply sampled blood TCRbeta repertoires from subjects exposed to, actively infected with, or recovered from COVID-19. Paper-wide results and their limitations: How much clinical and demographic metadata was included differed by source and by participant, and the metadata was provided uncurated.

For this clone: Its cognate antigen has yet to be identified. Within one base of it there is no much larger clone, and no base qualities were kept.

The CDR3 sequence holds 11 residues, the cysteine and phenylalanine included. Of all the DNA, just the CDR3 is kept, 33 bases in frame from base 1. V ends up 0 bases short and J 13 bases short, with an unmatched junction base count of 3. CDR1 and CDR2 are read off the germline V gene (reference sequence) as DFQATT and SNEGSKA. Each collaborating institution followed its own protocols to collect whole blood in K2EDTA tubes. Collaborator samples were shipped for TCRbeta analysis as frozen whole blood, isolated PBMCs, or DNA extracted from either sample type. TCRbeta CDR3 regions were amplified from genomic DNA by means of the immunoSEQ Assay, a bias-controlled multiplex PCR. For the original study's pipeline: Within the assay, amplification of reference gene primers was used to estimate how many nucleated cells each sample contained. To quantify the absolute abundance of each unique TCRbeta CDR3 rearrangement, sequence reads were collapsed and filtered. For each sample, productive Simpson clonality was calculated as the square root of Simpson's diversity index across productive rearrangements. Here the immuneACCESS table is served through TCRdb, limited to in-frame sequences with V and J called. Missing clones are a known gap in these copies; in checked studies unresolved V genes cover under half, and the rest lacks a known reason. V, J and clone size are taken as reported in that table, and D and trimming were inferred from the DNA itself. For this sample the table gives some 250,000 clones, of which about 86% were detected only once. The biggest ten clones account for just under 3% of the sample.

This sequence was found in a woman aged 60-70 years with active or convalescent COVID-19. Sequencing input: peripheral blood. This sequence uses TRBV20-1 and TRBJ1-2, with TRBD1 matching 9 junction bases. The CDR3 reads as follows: CSARDGTGLTF. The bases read TGCAGTGCTAGAGATGGGACAGGGCTCACCTTC.